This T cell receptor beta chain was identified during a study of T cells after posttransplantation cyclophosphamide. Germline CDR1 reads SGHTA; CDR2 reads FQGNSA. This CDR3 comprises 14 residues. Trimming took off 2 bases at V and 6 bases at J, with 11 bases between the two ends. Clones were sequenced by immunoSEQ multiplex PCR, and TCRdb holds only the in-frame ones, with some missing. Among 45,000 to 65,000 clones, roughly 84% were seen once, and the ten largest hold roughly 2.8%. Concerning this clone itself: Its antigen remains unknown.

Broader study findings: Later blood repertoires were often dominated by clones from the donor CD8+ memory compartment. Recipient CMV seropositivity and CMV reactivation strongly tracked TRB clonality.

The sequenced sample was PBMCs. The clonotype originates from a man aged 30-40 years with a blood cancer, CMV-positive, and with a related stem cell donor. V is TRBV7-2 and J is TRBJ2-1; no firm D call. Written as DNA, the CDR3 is TGTGCCAGCAGCTTAAGTTTAGCTTCCAATGAGCAGTTCTTC. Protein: CASSLSLASNEQFF.